Listed here are 18 T cell receptor beta chains from one sample, sequenced in a study of blood T cell repertoires in COVID-19. The data were produced by immunoSEQ multiplex PCR, yet TCRdb's version contains in-frame clones alone and is incomplete. This sample has 280,000 or so clones; around nine tenths occur once, and the top ten carry approximately 6%. Sequencing used PBMCs or T cells enriched from blood (not recorded which). The receptors shown here come from a woman aged 35 to 49 who had recovered from COVID-19.

V usage is TRBV28 and J usage is TRBJ1-5; D remains ambiguous. The ends were cut back, 2 bases at V and 0 bases at J, with 11 bases in the middle. Per the germline V gene, CDR1 is MDHEN and CDR2 is SYDVKM. The CDR3 is 16 amino acids. The CDR3 spells CASSLGTVLSNQPQHF. CDR3 sequence (DNA): TGTGCCAGCAGTTTAGGCACAGTCCTTAGCAATCAGCCCCAGCATTTT.

This clone appeared a single time. This chain joins TRBV6-2 or TRBV6-3 and TRBJ1-2, with D unclear. CDR1 is MNHEY, CDR2 SVGEGT, per germline. Trimming shortened V by 3 bases and J by 5 bases, and 7 bases separated the two germline ends. The CDR3 loop spans 12 amino acids. CDR3 coding DNA: TGTGCCAGCAGTTATACAGATTATGGCTACACCTTC. Amino acid sequence: CASSYTDYGYTF.

The chain joins TRBV7-9 to TRBJ2-3; D is possibly TRBD2 (5 bases). The CDR3 loop spans 14 amino acids. V shed 3 bases and J shed 3 bases, with 10 bases lying between them. Germline CDR1 is SEHNR and CDR2 is FQNEAQ (reference sequence). CDR3 region: CASSLSGVTDTQYF. The CDR3 bases are TGTGCCAGCAGCTTGAGCGGAGTTACAGATACGCAGTATTTT.

The chain carries TRBV25-1 and TRBJ1-4; perhaps TRBD1 as D (5 bases). The CDR3 runs 16 residues. The germline V and J ends were trimmed by 2 bases and 0 bases, with 10 bases remaining between them. CDR1 and CDR2 (germline): MGHDK, SYGVNS. CDR3 nucleotides: TGTGCCAGCAGTGAAACGACAGCAGCAACTAATGAAAAACTGTTTTTT. Protein sequence: CASSETTAATNEKLFF.

This clone was seen a few times. The rearrangement links TRBV4-2 to TRBJ1-2, with 7 bases lining up with TRBD1. The V segment lost 10 bases and the J segment 1 base; nucleotides outside the gene matches: 6. CDR1 is LGHNA, CDR2 YNFKEQ, per germline. This CDR3 spans 13 amino acids. The CDR3: CATKGQNNYGYTF. The CDR3 bases are TGTGCCACCAAGGGACAGAATAACTATGGCTACACCTTC.

The J gene is TRBJ2-4, the V gene TRBV7-3; D may be TRBD1 (6 bases). The germline V and J ends were trimmed by 8 bases and 8 bases, with 19 bases remaining between them. The CDR3 is made up of 14 amino acids. Germline V lookup: CDR1 SGHTA, CDR2 FQGTGA. The CDR3: CASPPDSRGYIQYF. The CDR3 bases are TGTGCCAGCCCCCCGGACAGTAGGGGATACATTCAGTACTTC.

The gene calls are TRBV28 and TRBJ2-7, with D tentatively TRBD2 (6 bases). The germline V and J ends were trimmed by 5 bases and 9 bases, with 17 bases remaining between them. The V gene's germline CDR1 is MDHEN and CDR2 SYDVKM. The CDR3 sequence is 13 residues long. CDR3 coding DNA: TGTGCCAGCAGTACCCTCCCTTTGGGGGGGCAGTACTTC. Translated, it gives CASSTLPLGGQYF.

This clone has more than one count but fewer than ten. V and J are TRBV12-3 or TRBV12-4 and TRBJ1-5; tentative D call: TRBD1 (5 bases). Trimming took 3 bases from V and 8 from J, leaving 11 bases between them. This CDR3 comprises 13 residues. The CDR3 region has the DNA TGTGCCAGCAGTTTTGGGGGGAGGGAGCCCCAGCATTTT. It is translated as CASSFGGREPQHF.

CDR3 sequence: CAWTRLAGAPEQYF. For the CDR3, the DNA is TGTGCCTGGACCCGACTAGCGGGAGCACCCGAGCAGTACTTC. This chain joins TRBV30 and TRBJ2-7; TRBD2 matches at 12 bases. The CDR3 loop spans 14 amino acids. CDR1 GTSNPN and CDR2 SVGIG come from the germline V gene (reference sequence). Losses at the gene ends were 4 bases for V and 6 bases for J; bases not matched to a gene: 7. Full variable domain (missing parts from reference TRBV30 and TRBJ2-7): SQTIHQWPATLVQPVGSPLSLECTVEGTSNPNLYWYRQAAGRGLQLLFYSVGIGQISSEVPQNLSASRPQDRQFILSSKKLLLSDSGFYLCAWTRLAGAPEQYFGPGTRLTVT.

The genes are TRBV7-9 and TRBJ1-2, with TRBD1 identical over 9 bases. CDR3 length: 18 amino acids. Germline loops: CDR1 SEHNR, CDR2 FQNEAQ (reference sequence). The ends lost 4 bases at V and 7 bases at J; junction bases unmatched: 19. CDR3 amino acids: CASSSQAGTGNRLSGYTF. The DNA for the CDR3 is TGTGCCAGCAGCTCTCAAGCCGGGACAGGGAATCGTCTGAGTGGCTACACCTTC.

The J gene is TRBJ2-7, the V gene TRBV2; D is perhaps TRBD2 (6 bases). The CDR3 is made up of 15 amino acids. With 5 bases removed from V and 1 base from J, the gap between germline ends came to 15 bases. Looked up from germline, CDR1 is SNHLY and CDR2 is FYNNEI. The CDR3 reads CASSPRLVVSYEQYF. DNA for the CDR3: TGTGCCAGCAGTCCCAGACTAGTTGTTTCCTACGAGCAGTACTTC.

The V gene is TRBV6-5, the J gene TRBJ2-7; the D gene is possibly TRBD2 (5 bases). Trimming removed 7 bases from V and 1 base from J, with 14 bases in between. The CDR3 has 14 residues. From germline, CDR1 is MNHEY and CDR2 SVGAGI. For the CDR3, the DNA is TGTGCCAGCAAGAGGGAGACCCCGTCCTACGAGCAGTACTTC. It encodes CASKRETPSYEQYF.

The V and J genes are TRBV2 and TRBJ1-6; 11 bases align to TRBD1. The CDR3 runs to 14 residues. Germline V lookup: CDR1 SNHLY, CDR2 FYNNEI. Losses at the gene ends were 8 bases for V and 10 bases for J; bases not matched to a gene: 7. The CDR3 nucleotides are TGTGCCAGCCAAGGGGACAGGGGGACATCACCCCTCCACTTT. Translation gives CASQGDRGTSPLHF.

The rearrangement joins TRBV13 to TRBJ2-7; 13 bases agree with TRBD2. Germline V lookup: CDR1 PRHDT, CDR2 FYEKMQ (reference sequence). CDR3 length: 15 residues. J gave up 7 bases and V 3 bases, and 6 bases lay outside the gene matches. In DNA, the CDR3 is TGTGCCAGCAGCTTCCGGACTAGCGGGAGTAATGAGCAGTACTTC. As protein: CASSFRTSGSNEQYF. The entire variable domain, with the rest obtained from reference TRBV13 and TRBJ2-7, is as follows: AAGVIQSPRHLIKEKRETATLKCYPIPRHDTVYWYQQGPGQDPQFLISFYEKMQSDKGSIPDRFSAQQFSDYHSELNMSSLELGDSALYFCASSFRTSGSNEQYFGPGTRLTVT.

The table lists this clone with a few counts. The V call is TRBV3-1 (or the pseudogene TRBV3-2), the J call TRBJ2-5; 7 nucleotides line up with TRBD1. The CDR3 contains 14 residues. CDR1 is LGHDT, CDR2 YNNKEL, per germline (reference sequence). With 6 bases clipped from V and 5 bases from J, the junction kept 9 bases outside the gene matches. In DNA, the CDR3 is TGTGCCAGCAGAACGACAGGGCCCGGGGAGACCCAGTACTTC. It specifies CASRTTGPGETQYF.

The J gene is TRBJ1-6, the V gene TRBV28; D perhaps matches TRBD1 (5 bases). This CDR3 contains 15 residues. The germline CDR1 and CDR2 sequences are MDHEN and SYDVKM. The V end was cut by 6 bases, the J end by 8 bases, with 17 bases between. The CDR3 DNA reads TGTGCCAGCAGCCTCCCCCCGGCAGGGCATTCACCCCTCCACTTT. It translates to CASSLPPAGHSPLHF.

The J gene is TRBJ2-3, the V gene TRBV7-8, with D perhaps TRBD2 (6 bases). V was shortened by 1 base and J by 5 bases, with 19 bases between the two germline ends. Germline V gene lookup returns CDR1 SGHVS and CDR2 FQNEAQ. The CDR3 contains 17 residues. The CDR3: CASSLGISGTGGDTQYF. As DNA, the CDR3 is TGTGCCAGCAGCTTAGGGATCTCAGGCACCGGGGGAGATACGCAGTATTTT.

The chain recombines TRBV12-2 with TRBJ1-6; the table gives TRBD1 as D, unverified against the DNA. TRBV12-2 is tagged as a pseudogene. The length of the CDR3 is 13 residues. CDR3 protein: CASHYRAYSPLHF. In nucleotides, the CDR3 is TGTGCAAGTCACTACAGGGCCTATTCACCCCTCCACTTT.